This passage covers 17 T cell receptor beta chains from one sample sequenced in a study of blood T cell repertoires in COVID-19. Using immunoSEQ multiplex PCR, the repertoire was profiled, and TCRdb retains in-frame clones only, with some absent. The sample lists about 200,000 clones, more than 80% seen once, with approximately 7.6% in the top ten. What was sequenced was PBMCs or T cells enriched from blood (not recorded which). The source is a woman between 18 and 30 years old who had recovered from COVID-19.

A remark on this clone: Other nucleotide sequences from this sample produce the same CDR3. This chain uses TRBV28 with TRBJ1-5, with D tentatively TRBD1 (5 bases). This CDR3 contains 14 residues. CDR1 and CDR2 (germline): MDHEN, SYDVKM. The V end was cut by 3 bases, the J end by 4 bases, with 10 bases between. The CDR3 bases are TGTGCCAGCAGTTTGGTCAGGGTAAATCAGCCCCAGCATTTT. Protein product: CASSLVRVNQPQHF.

The chain carries TRBV6-5 and TRBJ1-1; D unclear. The CDR3 runs to 13 residues. V was shortened by 2 bases and J by 3 bases, with 7 bases between the two germline ends. Germline V lookup: CDR1 MNHEY, CDR2 SVGAGI. The CDR3 DNA is TGTGCCAGCAGTTACGGGGAGTACACTGAAGCTTTCTTT. Translation: CASSYGEYTEAFF.

V usage is TRBV18 and J usage is TRBJ1-5, with TRBD1 as a possible D gene (6 bases). V lost 5 bases to trimming and J lost 1 base, with 15 bases between them. Germline-derived CDR1 and CDR2 are KGHSH and LQKENI. The CDR3 covers 16 residues. For the CDR3, the DNA is TGTGCCAGCTCAGTACAGGGAGCGGGGAGCAATCAGCCCCAGCATTTT. Translated, it gives CASSVQGAGSNQPQHF.

This chain connects TRBV10-3 to TRBJ1-1; D possibly corresponds to TRBD1 (6 bases). CDR3 size: 17 residues. Germline CDR1 ENHRY, CDR2 SYGVKD. Trimming left V 3 bases short and J 0 bases short, with 17 bases between. CDR3 amino acids: CAISDQDTGTMNTEAFF. In DNA form, the CDR3 reads TGTGCCATCAGTGACCAGGATACAGGGACTATGAACACTGAAGCTTTCTTT.

The chain combines TRBV28 with TRBJ2-4; D is perhaps TRBD1 (5 bases). The CDR3 spans 14 residues. The germline CDR1 and CDR2 sequences are MDHEN and SYDVKM. V was trimmed by 5 bases and J by 1 base, leaving 9 bases between them. The CDR3: CASSEDSAKNIQYF. For the CDR3, the DNA is TGTGCCAGCAGTGAAGACAGCGCCAAAAACATTCAGTACTTC.

The chain recombines TRBV5-1 with TRBJ2-3, with 11 bases fitting TRBD2. The V gene's germline CDR1 is SGHRS and CDR2 YFSETQ. The V and J ends lost 0 bases and 2 bases, in that order; junction bases with no gene match: 5. CDR3 size: 17 residues. In nucleotides, the CDR3 is TGCGCCAGCAGCTTGGGTAGCGGGGGGGAACCCACAGATACGCAGTATTTT. It encodes CASSLGSGGEPTDTQYF. Filled out from reference TRBV5-1 and TRBJ2-3, the complete variable domain reads KAGVTQTPRYLIKTRGQQVTLSCSPISGHRSVSWYQQTPGQGLQFLFEYFSETQRNKGNFPGRFSGRQFSNSRSEMNVSTLELGDSALYLCASSLGSGGEPTDTQYFGPGTRLTVL.

V and J are TRBV29-1 and TRBJ1-3, with D possibly TRBD1 on 5 matching bases. The CDR3 extends over 13 amino acids. Trimming stripped 7 bases from V and 0 bases from J, with 10 bases between. The germline CDR1 and CDR2 sequences are SQVTM and ANQGSEA. The CDR3 nucleotides read TGCAGCGCCACAGGTCCCTCTGGAAACACCATATATTTT. This gives the protein CSATGPSGNTIYF.

The CDR3 region is CASSEDRVWGSPLHF. Written as DNA, the CDR3 is TGTGCCAGCAGTGAAGACAGGGTTTGGGGTTCACCCCTCCACTTT. J is TRBJ1-6 and V is TRBV6-1, with D perhaps matching TRBD1 (6 bases). The V and J ends lost 1 base and 9 bases respectively, with 13 bases between them. CDR1 is MNHNS, CDR2 SASEGT, per germline. The CDR3 contains 15 residues.

The V call is TRBV5-1, the J call TRBJ2-1; 9 nucleotides align to TRBD2. From germline, CDR1 is SGHRS and CDR2 YFSETQ. V lost 1 base to trimming and J lost 4 bases; unmatched junction nucleotides: 3. The CDR3 sequence is 15 residues long. CDR3 region: CASSLPSGVYNEQFF. The CDR3 DNA follows: TGCGCCAGCAGCTTGCCTAGCGGGGTTTACAATGAGCAGTTCTTC.

J is TRBJ2-3 and V is TRBV11-2, with TRBD1 as a possible D gene (5 bases). V was clipped by 1 base and J by 1 base, with 18 bases between them. The CDR3 is made up of 18 amino acids. Germline V gene lookup returns CDR1 SGHAT and CDR2 FQNNGV. The CDR3 here is CASSLGRLQDIGTDTQYF. CDR3 nucleotides: TGTGCCAGCAGCTTAGGACGACTCCAGGACATTGGCACAGATACGCAGTATTTT.

The table lists this clone with a few counts. This chain connects TRBV29-1 to TRBJ2-1, with TRBD2 matching 9 bases. The CDR3 runs to 14 residues. Per the germline V gene, CDR1 is SQVTM and CDR2 is ANQGSEA. The V and J ends lost 4 bases and 7 bases, in that order; junction bases with no gene match: 8. For the CDR3, the DNA is TGCAGCGTTGGTAAGCGACTAGCGGTAAATGAGCAGTTCTTC. Translating gives CSVGKRLAVNEQFF.

V usage is TRBV27 and J usage is TRBJ2-7; D might be TRBD2 (6 bases). This CDR3 is built from 13 residues. V was shortened by 9 bases and J by 3 bases, with 15 bases between the two germline ends. From germline, CDR1 is MNHEY and CDR2 SMNVEV (reference sequence). The CDR3 DNA follows: TGTGCCAGTCCCCCCCGGGAGTTCTACGAGCAGTACTTC. Amino acids: CASPPREFYEQYF.

V and J are TRBV28 and TRBJ2-3; D might be TRBD2 (7 bases). CDR3 size: 13 residues. Trimming took off 10 bases at V and 3 bases at J, with 14 bases between the two ends. CDR1 is MDHEN and CDR2 is SYDVKM in the germline V gene. This chain's CDR3 is CATEGGLTDTQYF. The CDR3 bases are TGTGCCACCGAGGGGGGGCTAACAGATACGCAGTATTTT.

The chain has TRBV14 and TRBJ2-1; D is undetermined. This CDR3 region has 15 residues. V was pared by 2 bases and J by 0 bases, with 8 bases between. From germline, CDR1 is SGHDN and CDR2 FVKESK. CDR3 in DNA: TGTGCCAGCAGCCAATGGTCAGGCTCCTACAATGAGCAGTTCTTC. Encoded protein: CASSQWSGSYNEQFF.

This rearrangement joins TRBV11-2 to TRBJ1-6; 9 bases are a match to TRBD1. CDR3 length: 14 residues. V dropped 6 bases and J dropped 6; count of bases not matched to a gene: 3. Germline CDR1 and CDR2: SGHAT and FQNNGV. CDR3 sequence: CASRGQGSNSPLHF. In DNA, the CDR3 is TGTGCCAGCAGAGGACAGGGGAGTAATTCACCCCTCCACTTT.

Notes on this clone: Other DNA sequences in the sample encode the same CDR3. This chain links TRBV12-3 or TRBV12-4 with TRBJ1-2; 8 bases map to TRBD1. CDR3 size: 13 residues. The V and J ends lost 6 bases and 3 bases, in that order; junction bases with no gene match: 3. In nucleotides, the CDR3 is TGTGCCAGCAGCCCGGACAGGGACTATGGCTACACCTTC. Translation gives CASSPDRDYGYTF.

The chain employs TRBV2 and TRBJ2-6; TRBD2 matches at 9 bases. The CDR3 is 17 residues long. V shed 2 bases, J shed 1 base, and the junction held 3 bases outside the gene matches. The germline V gene has CDR1 SNHLY and CDR2 FYNNEI. The CDR3 DNA reads as TGTGCCAGCAGTGAACGGCTAGCGGGGTCTGGGGCCAACGTCCTGACTTTC. It translates to CASSERLAGSGANVLTF.